Detailed here is one TCR beta chain. Assay: immunoSEQ multiplex PCR; the TCRdb copy retains only in-frame clones and omits some. The data hold 440,000 or so clones, with 80% to 90% observed a single time. Treatment denoted: roughly 18 received Ad26.COV2.S at low or high dose, single or two shots; 5 received placebo; per-sample allocation not given. Samples analyzed were those drawn on day 63 after the first vaccine or placebo injection. This sample was included in a study of Ad26.COV2.S vaccination and SARS-CoV-2 variants. About the study: Donor got 5x10^10 or 1x10^11 viral particles of Ad26.COV2.S.

CDR1 and CDR2 from the germline V gene are LGHDT and YNNKEL (reference sequence). Germline trimming cut 4 bases from V and 5 bases from J; bases unmatched to any gene: 2. This CDR3 contains 13 residues. The receptor comes from a person aged 18 to 59 who received the Ad26.COV2.S COVID-19 vaccine or a placebo. The sample in question was peripheral blood, obtained in a trial of Ad26.COV2.S vaccine versus placebo. The chain is built from TRBV3-1 (or the pseudogene TRBV3-2) and TRBJ2-1, with TRBD2 identical over 7 bases. In DNA, the CDR3 is TGTGCCAGCAGCCCCGGGACTAACAATGAGCAGTTCTTC. It specifies CASSPGTNNEQFF.